The entry below describes one T cell receptor (beta chain). Its matching antigen is unknown. CDR1 is MGHRA and CDR2 is YSYEKL in the germline V gene. The CDR3 has 15 residues. The PCR was carried out with 60 Vbeta primers and 13 Jbeta primers. The protocol was immunoSEQ multiplex PCR, while the TCRdb copy is restricted to in-frame clones and leaves out a portion. The profile shows 200,000 to 250,000 clones, about 80% of them singletons. The record originates from a study of cytomegalovirus exposure and HLA in healthy donors. Study-level background: In terms of ancestry, the Caucasian-associated cluster contained about four fifths of the approximately 400 genotyped donors. Study-wide points: Donors belonging to an Asian-associated ancestry cluster reportedly showed fewer N-insertions in productive TCRs than the 666-donor mean, according to what a later analysis found.

This chain connects TRBV4-1 to TRBJ2-5; D not certain. The DNA end favors TRBJ2-7, so the J call may be wrong. Specimen: PBMCs. The clonotype comes from a woman aged 60 to 75 in good health and CMV-seropositive. For the CDR3, the DNA is TGCGCCAGCAGCCACTATCTAGGAAACTCCTACGAGCAGTACTTC. The encoded protein is CASSHYLGNSYEQYF.